This T cell receptor (beta chain) was documented in a study of OX40 agonist ivuxolimab in advanced cancers. About the research overall: In this cohort, patients received ivuxolimab, an agonistic anti-OX40 (CD134) antibody.

Produced via immunoSEQ multiplex PCR; TCRdb's table is partial and in-frame only. The sample yields 45,000 or so clones, around 83% seen once. V shed 5 bases and J shed 7 bases, with 9 bases lying between them. Germline V gives CDR1 MNHNS, CDR2 SASEGT. This CDR3 has 12 amino acids. Findings and limits, study-wide: The antigens recognized by the expanded peripheral T cells, that is their antigen specificity, were not determined.

Comments on this clone: Antigen unknown.

This receptor was taken from an adult with an advanced solid tumor such as melanoma, head and neck, liver or kidney cancer. J is TRBJ1-5 and V is TRBV6-1; D is possibly TRBD1 (6 bases). Sequencing was performed on CD4+ or CD8+ T cells sorted from blood, taken in a trial of the OX40 agonist ivuxolimab. The CDR3 loop is CASSQGGQPQHF. The CDR3 nucleotides are TGTGCCAGCAGTCAAGGGGGGCAGCCCCAGCATTTT.